A selection of T cell receptor beta chains follows, all from one sample in a study of T cell changes during pregnancy in multiple sclerosis. The assay was immunoSEQ multiplex PCR, and TCRdb's table has in-frame clones only and misses some. Altogether 95,000 to 100,000 clones are present, more than 85% being singletons, with the ten largest covering about 2.9%. This specimen was peripheral blood, taken in the second trimester of pregnancy. Receptors originate from a female donor with multiple sclerosis, enrolled in a pregnancy study. The CDR3 runs from the conserved cysteine through the conserved F or W. A D gene is named only where the DNA matches it firmly. Clone size is stated in some rows and not others, as once, few, many or a class when expanded.

>-|TRBJ2-5|-|TRBV14
TGTGCCAGCAGCCAAGTGGCCGGGGGTCGGGAGACCCAGTACTTC
CASSQVAGGRETQYF
>-|TRBJ1-1|-|TRBV2
TGTGCCAGCAGTGCAGGCTACACTGAAGCTTTCTTT
CASSAGYTEAFF
>-|TRBJ2-5|-|TRBV5-6
TGTGCCAGCAGCTCCTGGACAGAGGAGACCCAGTACTTC
CASSSWTEETQYF
>-|TRBJ2-1|TRBD1|TRBV19
TGTGCCAGTAGCGCAGGGGGTAATGAGCAGTTCTTC
CASSAGGNEQFF
>-|TRBJ2-1|-|TRBV9
TGTGCCAGCAGCGTAGGAGGTAGGCAGGGGTATTTCTCCTACAATGAGCAGTTCTTC
CASSVGGRQGYFSYNEQFF
>-|TRBJ2-1|-|TRBV20-1
TGCAGTGCTAGCGCCTGGGGCGGGGCCCTCTTC
CSASAWGGALF
>-|TRBJ2-7|-|TRBV18
TGTGCCAGCTCACCTAGCGGGACAGCCTACGAGCAGTACTTC
CASSPSGTAYEQYF
>-|TRBJ2-1|-|TRBV6-1
TGTGCCAGCAGACGGGACTACAATGAGCAGTTCTTC
CASRRDYNEQFF
>-|TRBJ2-1|TRBD2|TRBV5-1
TGCGCCAGCAGCGTTCGGACTAGCGGCCTCTACAATGAGCAGTTCTTC
CASSVRTSGLYNEQFF
>few|TRBJ1-1|TRBD1|TRBV6-5
TGTGCCAGCAGTTTACAACAGGGGATCTACACTGAAGCTTTCTTT
CASSLQQGIYTEAFF
>-|TRBJ2-5|TRBD1|TRBV28
TGTGCCAGCAGTATCCTCGTAGGCGGGCAGGGGGACCAGTACTTC
CASSILVGGQGDQYF
>-|TRBJ2-1|TRBD2|TRBV28
TGTGCCAGCAGCTTTAGCGGGAGGGCCAATGAGCAGTTCTTC
CASSFSGRANEQFF
>-|TRBJ2-1|TRBD2|TRBV11-3
TGTGCCAGCAGCCACAGGGGACTAGCAATCAATGAGCAGTTCTTC
CASSHRGLAINEQFF
>-|TRBJ2-3|TRBD1|TRBV25-1
TGTGCCAGCAGTGAAGTCAGGGGGCGCAAAGATACGCAGTATTTT
CASSEVRGRKDTQYF
>-|TRBJ2-7|-|TRBV30
TGTGCCGCAGGAGGGAACTCCTACGAGCAGTACTTC
CAAGGNSYEQYF
>-|TRBJ2-7|-|TRBV28
TGTGCCAGCAGTTTATTAGCAGGGCAGTTCGGCGAGCAGTACTTC
CASSLLAGQFGEQYF
>-|TRBJ1-5|TRBD1|TRBV19
TGTGCCAGTAGTATAGGACAGGGCGGTCAGCCCCAGCATTTT
CASSIGQGGQPQHF
>-|TRBJ1-3|-|TRBV5-6
TGTGCCAGCAGCTTGGGGCAGGGACTCTCTGGAAACACCATATATTTT
CASSLGQGLSGNTIYF
>-|TRBJ1-2|TRBD1|TRBV6-1
TGTGCCAGCAGTGCGGACAGGGTTTATGGCTACACCTTC
CASSADRVYGYTF
>-|TRBJ1-2|-|TRBV18
TGTGCCAGCTCACCATTCAGTGGGGCGGTGGATATCGGTGGCTACACCTTC
CASSPFSGAVDIGGYTF
>once|TRBJ2-4|-|TRBV28
TGTGCCAGCAGTCCACAGACAGTCCGCAAAAACATTCAGTACTTC
CASSPQTVRKNIQYF
>-|TRBJ2-1|-|TRBV27
TGTGCCAGCAGTTTTGGAGGGGCCAGCTCCTACAATGAGCAGTTCTTC
CASSFGGASSYNEQFF
>-|TRBJ2-3|TRBD2|TRBV2
TGTGCCAGCAGTCGGCCTAGCGGGAGCACAGATACGCAGTATTTT
CASSRPSGSTDTQYF
>-|TRBJ1-5|-|TRBV2
TGTGCCAGCAGCATACAGGGTCGGCCCCAGCATTTT
CASSIQGRPQHF
>-|TRBJ1-2|-|TRBV28
TGTGCCAGCAGTTTAGAAGGGGGAACGGTCGATGGCTACACCTTC
CASSLEGGTVDGYTF
>-|TRBJ2-3|TRBD2|TRBV7-6
TGTGCCAGCAGCTTAGGGACTAGCGGACCCAGGCCAGATACGCAGTATTTT
CASSLGTSGPRPDTQYF
>-|TRBJ1-2|-|TRBV27
TGTGCCAGCAGTTTGAAGGGGGGGCCCTACACCTTC
CASSLKGGPYTF
>-|TRBJ2-1|-|TRBV13
TGTGCCAGCACCTTGGGCGGAGGCTCCTACAATGAGCAGTTCTTC
CASTLGGGSYNEQFF
>once|TRBJ2-7|-|TRBV7-9
TGTGCCAGCAGCTCATATACAGGTATCCCCTACGAGCAGTACTTC
CASSSYTGIPYEQYF
>-|TRBJ2-7|-|TRBV5-4
TGTGCCAGCAGCCTCCTTGGACAAATCGGGCAGTACTTC
CASSLLGQIGQYF
>-|TRBJ2-7|TRBD1|TRBV5-8
TGTGCCAGCAGCTTCGGGACAGGGGAATACGAGCAGTACTTC
CASSFGTGEYEQYF
>once|TRBJ2-3|TRBD2|TRBV10-3
TGTGCCATCAGTGGGGAGGGCAGGGCCCCTAGCACAGATACGCAGTATTTT
CAISGEGRAPSTDTQYF
>-|TRBJ2-7|TRBD2|TRBV5-1
TGCGCCAGCAGCGGTGGGACTAGAGTCGACGAGCAGTACTTC
CASSGGTRVDEQYF
>once|TRBJ2-6|TRBD1|TRBV11-2
TGTGCCAGCAGCTTAGGACCCCCAGGGGGCGCTGGGGCCAACGTCCTGACTTTC
CASSLGPPGGAGANVLTF
>-|TRBJ2-1|-|TRBV7-9
TGTGCCAGCAGCTTAGTGGCAGGGGATGAGCAGTTCTTC
CASSLVAGDEQFF
>-|TRBJ2-1|-|TRBV7-9
TGTGCCAGCAGCCTCAGCCAGGGAGGCAATGAGCAGTTCTTC
CASSLSQGGNEQFF
>-|TRBJ2-6|-|TRBV6-1
TGTGCCAGCAGTGCCCTACCTCGGTCCTCTGGGGCCAACGTCCTGACTTTC
CASSALPRSSGANVLTF
>-|TRBJ2-7|TRBD1|TRBV19
TGTGCCAGTAGTTCCCTAACAGGGGCCTACGAGCAGTACTTC
CASSSLTGAYEQYF
>-|TRBJ2-1|TRBD1|TRBV25-1
TGTGCCAGCAGTGGGGGACAGGGGCCCTACAATGAGCAGTTCTTC
CASSGGQGPYNEQFF
>-|TRBJ1-1|-|TRBV28
TGTGCCAGCAGTTCCCCTGGACAGTCCACTGAAGCTTTCTTT
CASSSPGQSTEAFF
>-|TRBJ2-1|TRBD2|TRBV5-4
TGTGCCAGCAGCTTTGAACTAGCGGGAATAAATGAGCAGTTCTTC
CASSFELAGINEQFF
>-|TRBJ2-2|-|TRBV9
TGTGCCAGCAGCGTAGTAGGGGGAGGGCCGAGCACCGGGGAGCTGTTTTTT
CASSVVGGGPSTGELFF
>-|TRBJ1-6|TRBD1|TRBV30
TGTGCCTGGAGTTTTCTGTCTACAGGGGGGAATTCACCCCTCCACTTT
CAWSFLSTGGNSPLHF
>-|TRBJ1-2|TRBD1|TRBV27
TGTGCCAGCAGTTCCCCAGGACAGGGGATCTATGGCTACACCTTC
CASSSPGQGIYGYTF
>-|TRBJ2-7|TRBD2|TRBV9
TGTGCCAGCAGCGAGGGGAGGGGCTACGAGCAGTACTTC
CASSEGRGYEQYF
>-|TRBJ1-2|TRBD1|TRBV5-6
TGTGCCAGCAGCATAGACAGGGTCTATGGCTACACCTTC
CASSIDRVYGYTF
>-|TRBJ2-1|TRBD2|TRBV6-1
TGTGCCAGCAGTGAAGGGACTAGCGGGAGGTTCTACAATGAGCAGTTCTTC
CASSEGTSGRFYNEQFF
>-|TRBJ2-2|TRBD1|TRBV5-1
TGCGCCAGCAGTACGGTGCCGGGACAGCTAAACACCGGGGAGCTGTTTTTT
CASSTVPGQLNTGELFF
>-|TRBJ1-1|-|TRBV7-9
TGTGCCAGCAGATCCGTGGGGACACCGAACACTGAAGCTTTCTTT
CASRSVGTPNTEAFF
>-|TRBJ1-1|TRBD1|TRBV5-1
TGCGCCAGCAGCTTGAGGGAGCAGGGGGGCACTGAAGCTTTCTTT
CASSLREQGGTEAFF
>-|TRBJ2-7|TRBD1|TRBV28
TGTGCCAGCAGGGGGACAGGGGCCTACGAGCAGTACTTC
CASRGTGAYEQYF
>-|TRBJ2-7|-|TRBV7-2
TGTGCCAGCAGCCGCCCAGGAAGGACCTACGAGCAGTACTTC
CASSRPGRTYEQYF
>-|TRBJ2-5|-|TRBV4-3
TGCGCCAGCAGCCCCACACTAGTTTCCGAGACCCAGTACTTC
CASSPTLVSETQYF
>-|TRBJ1-2|-|TRBV19
TGTGCCAGTAGTATTCCGGTTGAGTATGGCTACACCTTC
CASSIPVEYGYTF
>-|TRBJ2-2|-|TRBV7-2
TGTGCCAGCAGCTTATGGGCCGTCACCGGGGAGCTGTTTTTT
CASSLWAVTGELFF
>-|TRBJ2-3|-|TRBV5-4
TGTGCCAGCAGAAAGGGGACCCGGGGGACAGATACGCAGTATTTT
CASRKGTRGTDTQYF
>-|TRBJ2-7|-|TRBV15
TGTGCCACCAGCAGAGTGGAGGGGCTCGAGCAGTACTTC
CATSRVEGLEQYF
>once|TRBJ2-5|TRBD1|TRBV11-2
TGTGCCAGCAGCCCGGGGGCAGGGGGCGAGGAGACCCAGTACTTC
CASSPGAGGEETQYF
>-|TRBJ1-2|-|TRBV6-1
TGTGCCAGCAGTGAAGGGGTAGCGGGGAAGGGCTACACCTTC
CASSEGVAGKGYTF